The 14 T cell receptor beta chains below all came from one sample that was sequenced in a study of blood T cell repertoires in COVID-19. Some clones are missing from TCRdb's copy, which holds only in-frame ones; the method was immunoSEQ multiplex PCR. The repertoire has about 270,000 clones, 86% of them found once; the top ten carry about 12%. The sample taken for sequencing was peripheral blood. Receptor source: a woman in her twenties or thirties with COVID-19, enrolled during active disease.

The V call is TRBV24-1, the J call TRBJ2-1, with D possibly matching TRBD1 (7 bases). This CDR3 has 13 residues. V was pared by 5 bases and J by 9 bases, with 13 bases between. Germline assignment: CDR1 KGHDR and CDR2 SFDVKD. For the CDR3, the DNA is TGTGCCACCAGTGTCTCAGGGGGAGGTGAGCAGTTCTTC. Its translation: CATSVSGGGEQFF.

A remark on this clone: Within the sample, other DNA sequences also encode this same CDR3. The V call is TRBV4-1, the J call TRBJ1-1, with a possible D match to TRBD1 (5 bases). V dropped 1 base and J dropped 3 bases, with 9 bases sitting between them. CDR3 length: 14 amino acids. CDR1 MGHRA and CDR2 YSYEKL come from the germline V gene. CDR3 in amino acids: CASSQVLGDTEAFF. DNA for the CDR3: TGCGCCAGCAGCCAAGTCCTAGGGGACACTGAAGCTTTCTTT.

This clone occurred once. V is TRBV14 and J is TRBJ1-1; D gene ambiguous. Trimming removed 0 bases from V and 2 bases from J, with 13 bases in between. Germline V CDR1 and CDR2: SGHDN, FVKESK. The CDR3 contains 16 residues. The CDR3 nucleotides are TGTGCCAGCAGCCAAGATCGAGGGAGGGCTAACACTGAAGCTTTCTTT. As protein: CASSQDRGRANTEAFF.

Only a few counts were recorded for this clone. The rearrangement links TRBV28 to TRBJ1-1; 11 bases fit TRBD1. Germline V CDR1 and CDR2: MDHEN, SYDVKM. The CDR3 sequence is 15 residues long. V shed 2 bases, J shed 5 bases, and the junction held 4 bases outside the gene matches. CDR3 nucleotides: TGTGCCAGCAGTTTACCCGGGACAGGGGGTACTGAAGCTTTCTTT. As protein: CASSLPGTGGTEAFF. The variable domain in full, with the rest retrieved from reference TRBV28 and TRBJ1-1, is DVKVTQSSRYLVKRTGEKVFLECVQDMDHENMFWYRQDPGLGLRLIYFSYDVKMKEKGDIPEGYSVSREKKERFSLILESASTNQTSMYLCASSLPGTGGTEAFFGQGTRLTVV.

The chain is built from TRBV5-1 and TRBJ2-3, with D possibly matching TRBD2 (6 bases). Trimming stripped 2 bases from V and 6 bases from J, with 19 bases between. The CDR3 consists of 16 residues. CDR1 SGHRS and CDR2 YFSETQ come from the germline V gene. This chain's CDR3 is CASSFRAHGGSDTQYF. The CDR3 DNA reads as TGCGCCAGCAGCTTCAGGGCCCATGGGGGGTCCGATACGCAGTATTTT.

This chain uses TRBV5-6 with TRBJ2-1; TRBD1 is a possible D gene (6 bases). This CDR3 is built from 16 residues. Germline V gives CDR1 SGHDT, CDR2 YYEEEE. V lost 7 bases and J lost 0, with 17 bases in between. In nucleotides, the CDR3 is TGTGCCAGCGCACAAACCACAGGGCGCTCCTACAATGAGCAGTTCTTC. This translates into CASAQTTGRSYNEQFF.

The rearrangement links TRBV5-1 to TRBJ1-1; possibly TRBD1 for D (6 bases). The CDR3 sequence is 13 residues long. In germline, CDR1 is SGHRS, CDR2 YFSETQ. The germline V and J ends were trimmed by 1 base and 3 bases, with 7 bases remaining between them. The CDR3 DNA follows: TGCGCCAGCAGCTTGAAGGGGGACACTGAAGCTTTCTTT. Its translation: CASSLKGDTEAFF.

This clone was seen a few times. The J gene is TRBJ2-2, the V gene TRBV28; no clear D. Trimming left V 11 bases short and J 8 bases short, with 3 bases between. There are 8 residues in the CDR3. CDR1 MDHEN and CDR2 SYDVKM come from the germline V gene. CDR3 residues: CAVGELFF. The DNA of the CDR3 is TGTGCCGTAGGGGAGCTGTTTTTT.

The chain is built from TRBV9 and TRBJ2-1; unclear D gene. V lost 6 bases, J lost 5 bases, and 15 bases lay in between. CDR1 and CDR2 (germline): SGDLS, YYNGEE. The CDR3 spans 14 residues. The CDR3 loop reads CASTKTSADNEQFF. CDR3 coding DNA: TGTGCCAGCACTAAAACTTCGGCGGACAATGAGCAGTTCTTC.

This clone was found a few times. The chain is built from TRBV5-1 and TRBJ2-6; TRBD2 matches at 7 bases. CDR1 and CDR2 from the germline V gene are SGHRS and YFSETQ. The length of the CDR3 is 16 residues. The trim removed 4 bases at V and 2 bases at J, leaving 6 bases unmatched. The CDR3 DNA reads TGCGCCAGCAGCCCTCAGGGAGGGGCTGGGGCCAACGTCCTGACTTTC. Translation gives CASSPQGGAGANVLTF.

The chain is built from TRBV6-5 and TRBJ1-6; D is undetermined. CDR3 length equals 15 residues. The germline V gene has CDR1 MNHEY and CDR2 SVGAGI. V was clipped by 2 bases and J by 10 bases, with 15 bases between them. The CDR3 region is CASSYKGEGFSPLHF. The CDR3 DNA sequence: TGTGCCAGCAGTTACAAAGGTGAGGGTTTCTCACCCCTCCACTTT.

The CDR3 is CASRSGLPYEQYF. DNA for the CDR3: TGTGCCAGCCGGTCGGGACTTCCCTACGAGCAGTACTTC. The chain recombines TRBV27 with TRBJ2-7; D perhaps matches TRBD2 (6 bases). This CDR3 spans 13 amino acids. V dropped 8 bases and J dropped 2 bases, with 13 bases sitting between them. CDR1 is MNHEY and CDR2 is SMNVEV in the germline V gene (reference sequence).

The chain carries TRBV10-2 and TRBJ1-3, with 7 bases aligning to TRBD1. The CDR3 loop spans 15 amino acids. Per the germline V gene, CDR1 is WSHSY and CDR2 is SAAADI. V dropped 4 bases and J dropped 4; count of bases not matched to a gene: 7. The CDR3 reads CASSATGLGGNTIYF. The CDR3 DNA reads TGCGCCAGCAGTGCGACAGGGCTAGGAGGAAACACCATATATTTT.

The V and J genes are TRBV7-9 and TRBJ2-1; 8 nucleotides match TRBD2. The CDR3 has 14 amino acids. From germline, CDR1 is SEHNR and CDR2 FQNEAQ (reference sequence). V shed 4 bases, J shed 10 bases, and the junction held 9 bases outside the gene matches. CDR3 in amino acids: CASSWRGAAGEQFF. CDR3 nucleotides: TGTGCCAGCAGCTGGCGGGGGGCGGCGGGAGAGCAGTTCTTC.